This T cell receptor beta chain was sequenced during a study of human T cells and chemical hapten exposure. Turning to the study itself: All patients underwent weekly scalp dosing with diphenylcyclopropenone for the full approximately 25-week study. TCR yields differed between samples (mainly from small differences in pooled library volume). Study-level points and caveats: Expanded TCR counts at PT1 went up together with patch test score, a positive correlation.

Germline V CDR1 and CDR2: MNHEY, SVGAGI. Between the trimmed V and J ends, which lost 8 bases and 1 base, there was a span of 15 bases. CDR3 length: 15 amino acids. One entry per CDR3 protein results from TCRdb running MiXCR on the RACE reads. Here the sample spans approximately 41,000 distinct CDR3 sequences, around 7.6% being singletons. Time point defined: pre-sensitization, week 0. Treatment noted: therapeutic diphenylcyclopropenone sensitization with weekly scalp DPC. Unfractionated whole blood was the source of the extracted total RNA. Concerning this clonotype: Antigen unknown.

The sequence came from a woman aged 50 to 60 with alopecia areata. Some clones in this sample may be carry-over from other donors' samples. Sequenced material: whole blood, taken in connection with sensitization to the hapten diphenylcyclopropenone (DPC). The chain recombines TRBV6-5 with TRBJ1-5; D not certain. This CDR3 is CASAPQKGSNQPQHF. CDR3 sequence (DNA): TGTGCCAGCGCTCCCCAGAAGGGAAGCAATCAGCCCCAGCATTTT.